The sequence of this T cell receptor beta chain was determined in a study of T cell clonality in common variable immunodeficiency. Notes on the study in general: Compared with controls, CVID subjects had fewer shared TCRbeta clones. In common variable immunodeficiency, TCR beta chains reportedly carried fewer deletions and N-nucleotide insertions.

Details on this clone: Its target is not known. The sequenced fragment ends 3 residues before the CDR3 boundary, so the rest is inferred from the germline J gene.

Each donor provided about 5 to 8 ml of heparinized whole blood. Germline V gene lookup returns CDR1 SNHLY and CDR2 FYNNEI. The CDR3 loop spans 15 amino acids. Trimming removed 5 bases from V and 9 bases from J; junction bases left unmatched: 5. The method was immunoSEQ multiplex PCR; TCRdb's version includes in-frame clones alone and lacks a portion of them. Singletons are absent from the sample, which has 55,000 or so clones. The TCR sequence derives from a person aged 18-70 years in good health. Sequenced: peripheral blood mononuclear cells. The chain links TRBV2 to TRBJ2-1; 15 nucleotides match TRBD2. The CDR3 DNA, read in part, is TGTGCCAGCAGTTTGGGACTAGCGGGAGGCATTGAG. As protein: CASSLGLAGGIE. The whole CDR3 protein reads CASSLGLAGGIEQFF.